The clone carrying this T cell receptor beta chain was detected only a few times. This entry is derived from a study of beta chain features in type 1 diabetes. The CDR3 is 14 amino acids. Germline lookup yields CDR1 MNHNS and CDR2 SASEGT. Trimming stripped 1 base from V and 8 bases from J, with 11 bases between. Since all of the isolated RNA was reverse transcribed, expressed TCRB transcripts were what got sequenced. TCRdb keeps only in-frame clones here, not all; method: immunoSEQ multiplex PCR. The table includes about 360,000 clones, roughly an eighth detected once. Sequences were obtained from naive CD4+ T cells from blood. The chain employs TRBV6-1 and TRBJ1-4; a possible D gene is TRBD1 (6 bases). The clonotype originates from a man younger than 35 in good health. The CDR3 nucleotides are TGTGCCAGCAGTGAAGGGACAGCAAGCGAAAAACTGTTTTTT. Its protein is CASSEGTASEKLFF.